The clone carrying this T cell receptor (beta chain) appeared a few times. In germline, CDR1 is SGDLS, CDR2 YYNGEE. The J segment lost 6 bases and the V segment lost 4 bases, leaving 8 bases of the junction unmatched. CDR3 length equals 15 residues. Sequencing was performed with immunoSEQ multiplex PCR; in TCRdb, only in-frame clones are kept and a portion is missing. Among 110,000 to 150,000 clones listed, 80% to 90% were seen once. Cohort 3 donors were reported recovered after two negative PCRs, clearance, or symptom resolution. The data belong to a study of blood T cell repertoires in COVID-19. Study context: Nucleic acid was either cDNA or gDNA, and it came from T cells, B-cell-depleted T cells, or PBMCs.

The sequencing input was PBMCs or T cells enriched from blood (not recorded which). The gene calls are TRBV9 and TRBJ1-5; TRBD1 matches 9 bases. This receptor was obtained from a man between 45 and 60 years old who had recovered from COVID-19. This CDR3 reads CASSPGDREGQPQHF. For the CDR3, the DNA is TGTGCCAGCAGCCCTGGGGACAGGGAAGGTCAGCCCCAGCATTTT.